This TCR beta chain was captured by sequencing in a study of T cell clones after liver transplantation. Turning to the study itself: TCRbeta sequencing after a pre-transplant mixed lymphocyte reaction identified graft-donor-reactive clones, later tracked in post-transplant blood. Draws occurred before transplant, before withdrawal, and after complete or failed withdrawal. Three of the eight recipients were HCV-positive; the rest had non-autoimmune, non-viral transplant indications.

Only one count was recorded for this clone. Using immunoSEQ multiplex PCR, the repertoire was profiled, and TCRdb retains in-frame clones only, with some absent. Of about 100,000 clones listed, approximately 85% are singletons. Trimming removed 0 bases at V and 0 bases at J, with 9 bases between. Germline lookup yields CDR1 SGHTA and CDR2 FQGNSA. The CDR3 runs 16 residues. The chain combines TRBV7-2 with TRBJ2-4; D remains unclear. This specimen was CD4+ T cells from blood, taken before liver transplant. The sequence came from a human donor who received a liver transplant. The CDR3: CASSLAQNIAKNIQYF. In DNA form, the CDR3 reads TGTGCCAGCAGCTTAGCACAGAACATAGCCAAAAACATTCAGTACTTC.